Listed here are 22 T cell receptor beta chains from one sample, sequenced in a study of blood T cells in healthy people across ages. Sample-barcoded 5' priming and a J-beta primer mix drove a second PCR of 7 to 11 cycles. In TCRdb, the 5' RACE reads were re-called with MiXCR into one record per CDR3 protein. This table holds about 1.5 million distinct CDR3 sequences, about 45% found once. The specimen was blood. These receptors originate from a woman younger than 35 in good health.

Here the CDR3 reads CSAREMRTGDSYEQYF. The CDR3 nucleotides are TGCAGTGCTAGAGAAATGCGGACAGGGGACTCCTACGAGCAGTACTTC. This chain connects TRBV20-1 to TRBJ2-7; 9 bases map to TRBD1. Losses at the gene ends were 0 bases for V and 0 bases for J; bases not matched to a gene: 6. The CDR3 loop spans 16 amino acids. The germline V gene has CDR1 DFQATT and CDR2 SNEGSKA (reference sequence).

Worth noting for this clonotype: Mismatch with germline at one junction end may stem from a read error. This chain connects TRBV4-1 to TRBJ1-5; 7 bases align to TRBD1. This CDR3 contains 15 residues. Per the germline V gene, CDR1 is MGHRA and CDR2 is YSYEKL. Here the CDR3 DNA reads TGCGCCCGCAGCCGGGGACAGTTGGGCAATCAGCCCCAGCATTTT. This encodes CARSRGQLGNQPQHF.

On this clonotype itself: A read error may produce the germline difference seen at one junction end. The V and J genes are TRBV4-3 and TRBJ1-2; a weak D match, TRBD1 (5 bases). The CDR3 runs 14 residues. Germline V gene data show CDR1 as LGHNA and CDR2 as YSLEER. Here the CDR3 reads CASGQDSGGYGYTF. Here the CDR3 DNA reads TGCGCCAGCGGCCAAGACTCGGGGGGCTATGGCTACACCTTC.

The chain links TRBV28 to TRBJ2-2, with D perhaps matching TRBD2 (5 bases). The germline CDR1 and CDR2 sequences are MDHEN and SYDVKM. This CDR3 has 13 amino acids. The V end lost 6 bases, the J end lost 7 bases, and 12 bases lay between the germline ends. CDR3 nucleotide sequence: TGTGCCAGCAGACCCCCGGGGAACGGGGAGCTGTTTTTT. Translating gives CASRPPGNGELFF.

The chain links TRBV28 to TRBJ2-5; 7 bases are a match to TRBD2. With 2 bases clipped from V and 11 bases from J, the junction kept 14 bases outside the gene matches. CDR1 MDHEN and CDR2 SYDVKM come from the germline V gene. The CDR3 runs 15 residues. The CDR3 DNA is TGTGCCAGCAGTTTAGGCGGGAGACAACGTGAAGAGCAGTACTTC. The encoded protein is CASSLGGRQREEQYF.

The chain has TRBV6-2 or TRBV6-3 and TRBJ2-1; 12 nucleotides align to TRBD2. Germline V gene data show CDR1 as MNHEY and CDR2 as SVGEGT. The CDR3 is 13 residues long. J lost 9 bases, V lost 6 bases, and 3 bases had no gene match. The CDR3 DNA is TGTGCCAGCAGGACTAGCGGGGGTAGTGAGCAGTTCTTC. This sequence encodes CASRTSGGSEQFF.

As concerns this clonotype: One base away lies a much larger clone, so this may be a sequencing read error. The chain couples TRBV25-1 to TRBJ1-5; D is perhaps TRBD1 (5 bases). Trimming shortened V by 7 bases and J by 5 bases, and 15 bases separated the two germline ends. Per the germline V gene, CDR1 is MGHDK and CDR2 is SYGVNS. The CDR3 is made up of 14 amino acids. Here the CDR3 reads CASIDSRTYQPQHF. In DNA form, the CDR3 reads TGTGCCAGCATTGACAGCAGAACTTATCAGCCCCAGCATTTT.

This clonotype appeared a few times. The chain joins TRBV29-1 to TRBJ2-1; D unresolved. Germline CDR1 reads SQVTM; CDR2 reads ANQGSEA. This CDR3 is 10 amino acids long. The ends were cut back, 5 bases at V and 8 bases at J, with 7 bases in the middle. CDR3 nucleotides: TGCAGCGTTCTGCTGGATGAGCAGTTCTTC. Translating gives CSVLLDEQFF.

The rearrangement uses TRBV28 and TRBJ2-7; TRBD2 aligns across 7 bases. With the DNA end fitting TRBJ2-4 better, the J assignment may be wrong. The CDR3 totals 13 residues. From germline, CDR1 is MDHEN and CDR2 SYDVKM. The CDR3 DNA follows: TGTGCCAGCAGTTGGGGCGGGGGAAACATTCAGTACTTC. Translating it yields CASSWGGGNIQYF.

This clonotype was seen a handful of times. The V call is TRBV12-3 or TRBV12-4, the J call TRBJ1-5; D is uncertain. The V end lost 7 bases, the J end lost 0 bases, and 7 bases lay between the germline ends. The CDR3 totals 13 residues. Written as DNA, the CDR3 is TGTGCCAGCACCTCGAATAGCAATCAGCCCCAGCATTTT. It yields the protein CASTSNSNQPQHF.

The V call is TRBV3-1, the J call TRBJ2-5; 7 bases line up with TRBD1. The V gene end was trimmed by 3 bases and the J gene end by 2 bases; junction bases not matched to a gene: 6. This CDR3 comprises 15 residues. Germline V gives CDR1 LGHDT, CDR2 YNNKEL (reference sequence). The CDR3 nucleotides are TGTGCCAGCAGCCACCCGACAGGGATTCAAGAGACCCAGTACTTC. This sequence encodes CASSHPTGIQETQYF.

The CDR3, as DNA: TGTGCCAGCAGCAGACGACAGAGAGCGAGTCGTACCTACGAGCAGTACTTC. It yields the protein CASSRRQRASRTYEQYF. The J gene is TRBJ2-7, the V gene TRBV21-1; whether TRBD1, the table's D call, matches the DNA was not checked. TRBV21-1 is labeled a pseudogene. The CDR3 has 17 residues.

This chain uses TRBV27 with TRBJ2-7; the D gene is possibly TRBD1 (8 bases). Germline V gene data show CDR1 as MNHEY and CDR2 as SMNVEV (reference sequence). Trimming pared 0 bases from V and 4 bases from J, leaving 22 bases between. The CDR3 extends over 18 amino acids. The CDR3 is CASSLSFGPRGRGYEQYF. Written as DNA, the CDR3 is TGTGCCAGCAGTTTATCATTTGGACCCAGGGGGCGGGGGTACGAGCAGTACTTC.

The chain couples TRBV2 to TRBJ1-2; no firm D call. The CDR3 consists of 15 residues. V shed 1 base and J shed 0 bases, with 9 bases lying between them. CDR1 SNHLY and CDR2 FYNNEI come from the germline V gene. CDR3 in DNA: TGTGCCAGCAGTGAAGGGCACAATACTAACTATGGCTACACCTTC. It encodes CASSEGHNTNYGYTF.

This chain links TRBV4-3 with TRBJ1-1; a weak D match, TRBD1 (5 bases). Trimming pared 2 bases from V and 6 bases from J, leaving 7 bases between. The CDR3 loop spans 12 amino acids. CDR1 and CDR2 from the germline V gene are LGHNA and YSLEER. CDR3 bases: TGCGCCAGCAGCCAACAGGGCTCTGAAGCTTTCTTT. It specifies CASSQQGSEAFF.

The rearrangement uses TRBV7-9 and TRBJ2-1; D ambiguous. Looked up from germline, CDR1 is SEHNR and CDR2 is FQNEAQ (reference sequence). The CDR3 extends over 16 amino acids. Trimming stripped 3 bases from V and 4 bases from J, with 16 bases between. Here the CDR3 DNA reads TGTGCCAGCAGCTTGTTCCCGGGTCTCATTTACAATGAGCAGTTCTTC. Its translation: CASSLFPGLIYNEQFF. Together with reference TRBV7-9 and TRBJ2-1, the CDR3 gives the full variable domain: DTGVSQNPRHKITKRGQNVTFRCDPISEHNRLYWYRQTLGQGPEFLTYFQNEAQLEKSRLLSDRFSAERPKGSFSTLEIQRTEQGDSAMYLCASSLFPGLIYNEQFFGPGTRLTVL.

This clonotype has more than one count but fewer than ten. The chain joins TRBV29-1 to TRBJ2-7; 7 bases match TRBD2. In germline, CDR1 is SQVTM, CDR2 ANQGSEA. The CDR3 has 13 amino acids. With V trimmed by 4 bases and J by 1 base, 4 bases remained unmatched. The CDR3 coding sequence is TGCAGCGTTGGCGGGAGAGGGTCCTACGAGCAGTACTTC. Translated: CSVGGRGSYEQYF.

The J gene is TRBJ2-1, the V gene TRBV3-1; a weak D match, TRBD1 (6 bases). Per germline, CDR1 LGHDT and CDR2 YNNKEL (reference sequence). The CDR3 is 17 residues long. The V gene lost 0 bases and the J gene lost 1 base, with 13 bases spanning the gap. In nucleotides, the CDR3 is TGTGCCAGCAGCCAAGAGAGGGGGTTTTTTTCCTACAATGAGCAGTTCTTC. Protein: CASSQERGFFSYNEQFF.

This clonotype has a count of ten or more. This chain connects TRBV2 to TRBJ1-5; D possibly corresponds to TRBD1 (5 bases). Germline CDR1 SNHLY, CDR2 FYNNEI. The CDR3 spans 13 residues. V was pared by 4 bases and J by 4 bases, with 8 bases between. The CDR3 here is CASSGDQNQPQHF. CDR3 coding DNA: TGTGCCAGCAGTGGGGACCAAAATCAGCCCCAGCATTTT.

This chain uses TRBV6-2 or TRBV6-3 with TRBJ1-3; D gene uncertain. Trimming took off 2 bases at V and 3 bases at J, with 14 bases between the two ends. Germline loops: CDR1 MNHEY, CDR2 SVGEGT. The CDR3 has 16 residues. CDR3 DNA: TGTGCCAGCAGTTACGATGGAGGTCGCTTTGGAAACACCATATATTTT. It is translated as CASSYDGGRFGNTIYF.

The CDR3 spells CASRSPPATGVNEKLFF. The CDR3 nucleotides are TGTGCCAGCAGAAGCCCACCCGCGACAGGAGTTAATGAAAAACTGTTTTTT. V is TRBV12-3 or TRBV12-4 and J is TRBJ1-4; D may be TRBD1 (6 bases). The V end lost 6 bases, the J end lost 4 bases, and 21 bases lay between the germline ends. This CDR3 is built from 17 residues.

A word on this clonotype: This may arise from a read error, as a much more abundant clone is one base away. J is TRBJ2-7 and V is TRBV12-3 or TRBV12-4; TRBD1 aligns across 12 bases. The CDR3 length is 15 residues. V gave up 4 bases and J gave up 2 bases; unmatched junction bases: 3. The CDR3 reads CASSWDRGQTYEQYF. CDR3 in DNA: TGTGCCAGCAGTTGGGACAGGGGGCAAACCTACGAGCAGTACTTC.